This T cell receptor (beta chain) was sequenced during a study of blood T cell repertoires in COVID-19. Study-wide background: Acute-phase and convalescent COVID-19 samples originated in the United States, Italy and Spain. Nucleic acid was either cDNA or gDNA, and it came from T cells, B-cell-depleted T cells, or PBMCs.

CDR1 and CDR2 (germline): SNHLY, FYNNEI. CDR3 length: 15 residues. V dropped 4 bases and J dropped 0 bases, with 9 bases sitting between them. Profiled with immunoSEQ multiplex PCR; TCRdb holds only in-frame clones, not every one. Of about 160,000 clones listed, approximately 95% were seen once; the top ten hold roughly 2%. One Seattle source followed patients from active infection through their disease course. This clonotype was obtained from a woman aged 60-70 years with COVID-19, enrolled during active disease. The sequenced sample consisted of peripheral blood. The rearrangement uses TRBV2 and TRBJ2-2, with a possible D match to TRBD2 (5 bases). The DNA of the CDR3 is TGTGCCAGCAGTGTCCAGCGGACGAACACCGGGGAGCTGTTTTTT. Translation gives CASSVQRTNTGELFF. Full variable domain (rest looked up from reference TRBV2 and TRBJ2-2): EPEVTQTPSHQVTQMGQEVILRCVPISNHLYFYWYRQILGQKVEFLVSFYNNEISEKSEIFDDQFSVERPDGSNFTLKIRSTKLEDSAMYFCASSVQRTNTGELFFGEGSRLTVL.